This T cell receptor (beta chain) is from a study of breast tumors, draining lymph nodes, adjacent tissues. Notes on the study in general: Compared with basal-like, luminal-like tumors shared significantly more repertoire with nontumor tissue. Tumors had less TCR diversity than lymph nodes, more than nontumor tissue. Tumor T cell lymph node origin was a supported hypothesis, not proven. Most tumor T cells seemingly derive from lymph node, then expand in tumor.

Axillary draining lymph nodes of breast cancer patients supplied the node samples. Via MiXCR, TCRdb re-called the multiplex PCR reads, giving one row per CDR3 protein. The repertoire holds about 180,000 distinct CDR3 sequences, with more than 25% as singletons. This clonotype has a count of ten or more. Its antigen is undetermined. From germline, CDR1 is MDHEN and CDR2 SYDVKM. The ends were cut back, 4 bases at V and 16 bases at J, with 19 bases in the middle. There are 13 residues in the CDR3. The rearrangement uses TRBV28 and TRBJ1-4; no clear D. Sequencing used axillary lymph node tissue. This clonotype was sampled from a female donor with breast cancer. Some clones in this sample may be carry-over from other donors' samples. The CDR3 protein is CASSSSWEPGGFF. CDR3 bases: TGTGCCAGCAGTTCCTCCTGGGAGCCGGGAGGGTTTTTT.